This T cell receptor beta chain appears in the sequencing data of a study of blood T cell repertoires in COVID-19. About the study: Samples of COVID-19 (acute and convalescent) were obtained from the United States, Italy and Spain. Sources were T cells, B-cell-depleted T cells, or PBMCs; the material itself was cDNA or gDNA.

The V gene lost 2 bases and the J gene lost 7 bases, with 15 bases spanning the gap. CDR1 is SNHLY, CDR2 FYNNEI, per germline. This CDR3 has 15 residues. The data were produced by immunoSEQ multiplex PCR, yet TCRdb's version contains in-frame clones alone and is incomplete. The repertoire holds 100,000 to 150,000 clones, 81% seen once, with 15% to 20% in the top ten. The sequenced sample was peripheral blood. The chain employs TRBV2 and TRBJ1-3; a weak D match, TRBD1 (5 bases). The source is a man aged 25 to 40 with COVID-19, enrolled during active disease. The CDR3 bases are TGTGCCAGCAGTGAAAACCCGGACAAGGAGAACACCATATATTTT. Translation: CASSENPDKENTIYF. The complete variable domain, with remaining parts taken from reference TRBV2 and TRBJ1-3, reads EPEVTQTPSHQVTQMGQEVILRCVPISNHLYFYWYRQILGQKVEFLVSFYNNEISEKSEIFDDQFSVERPDGSNFTLKIRSTKLEDSAMYFCASSENPDKENTIYFGEGSWLTVV.